The sequence of this T cell receptor beta chain was determined in a study of identical twins. TCRdb re-derived calls from the 5' RACE reads in MiXCR, one entry per CDR3 protein. The sample has hundreds of thousands of distinct CDR3 sequences, around 9.6% seen once. The V and J ends lost 0 bases and 0 bases respectively, with 13 bases between them. From germline, CDR1 is DFQATT and CDR2 SNEGSKA (reference sequence). The CDR3 sequence is 16 residues long. The sequence was collected from a woman in her late teens or twenties in good health. Sequencing was performed on memory (CD45RO+) T cells sorted from blood. V gene TRBV20-1 combines with J gene TRBJ2-3, with D possibly TRBD1 on 5 matching bases. CDR3 sequence reads: CSARDRQTHSTDTQYF. The DNA for the CDR3 is TGCAGTGCTAGAGATCGACAGACTCATAGCACAGATACGCAGTATTTT.